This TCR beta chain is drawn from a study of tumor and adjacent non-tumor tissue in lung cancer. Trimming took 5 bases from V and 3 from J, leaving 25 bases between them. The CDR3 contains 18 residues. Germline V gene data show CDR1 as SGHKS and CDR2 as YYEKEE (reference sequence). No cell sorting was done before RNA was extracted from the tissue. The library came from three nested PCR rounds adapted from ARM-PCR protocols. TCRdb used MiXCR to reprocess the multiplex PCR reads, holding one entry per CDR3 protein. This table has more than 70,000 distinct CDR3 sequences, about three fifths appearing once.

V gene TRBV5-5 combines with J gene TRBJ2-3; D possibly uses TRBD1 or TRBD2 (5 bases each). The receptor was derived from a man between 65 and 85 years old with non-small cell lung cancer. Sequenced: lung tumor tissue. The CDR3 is CASRSITGTRLLTDTQYF. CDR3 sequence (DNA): TGTGCCAGCAGATCAATAACTGGGACCCGGCTCTTAACAGATACGCAGTATTTT.